These 12 T cell receptor beta chains were sequenced from one sample in a study of shared clonotypes between healthy human individuals. Measured with immunoSEQ multiplex PCR; TCRdb has only the in-frame clones, and not every one. The table shows some 2.1 million clones, with over 85% occurring only once. Naive CD8 cells lacked CD45RO and underwent positive selection for CCR7, leaving out terminally differentiated effector memory CD45RA+ cells. The material sequenced was naive CD8+ T cells from PBMCs. All receptors derive from a young man in good health. Some clones in this sample may be carry-over from other donors' samples.

The chain uses TRBV9 and TRBJ2-7; weak D call: TRBD1 (5 bases). The ends were cut back, 4 bases at V and 1 base at J, with 12 bases in the middle. Germline lookup yields CDR1 SGDLS and CDR2 YYNGEE. This CDR3 has 14 amino acids. The CDR3 protein is CASSPHRQSYEQYF. In DNA, the CDR3 is TGTGCCAGCAGCCCCCATAGACAGTCCTACGAGCAGTACTTC.

This clone was seen just once. The V and J genes are TRBV19 and TRBJ2-3; D is ambiguous. V lost 6 bases, J lost 4 bases, and 17 bases lay in between. Germline V gene data show CDR1 as LNHDA and CDR2 as SQIVND (reference sequence). CDR3 length equals 15 residues. Here the CDR3 DNA reads TGTGCCAGTAGCCCTGTTGGCCCTGACGCAGATACGCAGTATTTT. Its translation: CASSPVGPDADTQYF.

This chain joins TRBV4-3 and TRBJ2-7; weak D call: TRBD1 (5 bases). The CDR3 consists of 16 residues. Germline-derived CDR1 and CDR2 are LGHNA and YSLEER. V was clipped by 2 bases and J by 4 bases, with 18 bases between them. The CDR3 coding sequence is TGCGCCAGCAGCCAAAATGTGGCAGGGTCGTGGTACGAGCAGTACTTC. Its translation is CASSQNVAGSWYEQYF.

This chain joins TRBV2 and TRBJ1-5, with a weak D call TRBD1 (6 bases). The germline V and J ends were trimmed by 3 bases and 3 bases, with 15 bases remaining between them. The CDR3 extends over 16 amino acids. CDR1 SNHLY and CDR2 FYNNEI come from the germline V gene. The CDR3 DNA sequence: TGTGCCAGCAGTGATTGGGGGGCAGGGATCAATCAGCCCCAGCATTTT. Translation gives CASSDWGAGINQPQHF.

The chain recombines TRBV4-1 with TRBJ2-7; tentative D call: TRBD2 (5 bases). This CDR3 spans 17 amino acids. V dropped 3 bases and J dropped 3 bases, with 21 bases sitting between them. Germline loops: CDR1 MGHRA, CDR2 YSYEKL. This CDR3 reads CASSQASGLRTVYEQYF. In nucleotides, the CDR3 is TGCGCCAGCAGCCAGGCCAGCGGACTCAGAACCGTCTACGAGCAGTACTTC.

The chain couples TRBV6-6 to TRBJ1-1; D gene uncertain. From germline, CDR1 is MNHNY and CDR2 SVGAGI (reference sequence). The CDR3 is 13 amino acids. Deletions cut 2 bases from V and 5 bases from J, with 9 bases between. CDR3 in DNA: TGTGCCAGCAGTTACCGCTACGGGACTGAAGCTTTCTTT. Its protein is CASSYRYGTEAFF.

This chain connects TRBV10-3 to TRBJ2-3; tentatively, D is TRBD2 (5 bases). Germline-derived CDR1 and CDR2 are ENHRY and SYGVKD. Trimming cost V 4 bases and J 4 bases, with 9 bases left between them. The length of the CDR3 is 13 residues. The CDR3 DNA sequence: TGTGCCATCAGTGGAGGGAGAGCAGATACGCAGTATTTT. Translation: CAISGGRADTQYF.

The chain uses TRBV5-4 and TRBJ2-1, with D perhaps matching TRBD1 or TRBD2 (5 bases each). Germline CDR1 and CDR2: SGHNT and YYREEE (reference sequence). The CDR3 consists of 15 residues. The V and J ends lost 4 bases and 9 bases respectively, with 20 bases between them. The CDR3 region is CASSPGTADGPEQFF. The CDR3 region has the DNA TGTGCCAGCAGCCCGGGGACCGCTGATGGTCCTGAGCAGTTCTTC.

For this clone: Other DNA sequences in this sample translate to the same CDR3. The CDR3 sequence: CASSQGGSTDTQYF. In DNA form, the CDR3 reads TGTGCCAGCAGCCAAGGGGGGTCCACAGATACGCAGTATTTT. V and J are TRBV4-2 and TRBJ2-3; D assignment may be TRBD1 or TRBD2 (5 bases each). V dropped 1 base and J dropped 2 bases, with 7 bases sitting between them. The CDR3 is 14 residues long. Per the germline V gene, CDR1 is LGHNA and CDR2 is YNFKEQ.

Turning to this clone: Other nucleotide sequences in the sample specify the same CDR3. The genes are TRBV11-2 and TRBJ2-2; D not certain. The CDR3 consists of 15 residues. V was clipped by 1 base and J by 1 base, with 7 bases between them. The V gene's germline CDR1 is SGHAT and CDR2 FQNNGV. DNA for the CDR3: TGTGCCAGCAGCTTAGTGGTAGGGAACACCGGGGAGCTGTTTTTT. Translation gives CASSLVVGNTGELFF.

This chain links TRBV28 with TRBJ2-7; no firm D call. The CDR3 is made up of 16 amino acids. Trimming stripped 2 bases from V and 3 bases from J, with 17 bases between. CDR1 and CDR2 (germline): MDHEN, SYDVKM. The CDR3 spells CASSLLEWSVYYEQYF. The DNA for the CDR3 is TGTGCCAGCAGTTTACTAGAATGGTCCGTATACTACGAGCAGTACTTC.

J is TRBJ2-7 and V is TRBV7-6; tentative D call: TRBD2 (6 bases). CDR1 is SGHVS and CDR2 is FNYEAQ in the germline V gene. V lost 10 bases and J lost 9, with 25 bases in between. The CDR3 has 14 residues. The CDR3 DNA is TGTGCCACCTCACGGGAGTGGGGGGAGTTTCCGCAGTACTTC. Residues: CATSREWGEFPQYF.